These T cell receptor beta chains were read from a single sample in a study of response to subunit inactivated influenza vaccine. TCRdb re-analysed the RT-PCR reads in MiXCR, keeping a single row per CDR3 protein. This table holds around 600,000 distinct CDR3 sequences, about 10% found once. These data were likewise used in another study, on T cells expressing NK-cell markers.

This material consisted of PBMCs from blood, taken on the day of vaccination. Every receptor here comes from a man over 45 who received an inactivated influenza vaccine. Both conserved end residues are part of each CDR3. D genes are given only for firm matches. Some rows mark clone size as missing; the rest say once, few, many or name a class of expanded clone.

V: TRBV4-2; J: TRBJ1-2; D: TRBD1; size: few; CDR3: CASSQEGGTEWGYTF; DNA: TGTGCCAGCAGCCAAGAAGGCGGGACAGAGTGGGGCTACACCTTC
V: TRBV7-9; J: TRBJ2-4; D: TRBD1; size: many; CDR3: CATQGLQNIQYF; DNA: TGTGCCACACAGGGGCTCCAAAACATTCAGTACTTC
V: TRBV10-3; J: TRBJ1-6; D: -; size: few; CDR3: CAISEESRSPLHF; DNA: TGTGCCATCAGTGAAGAGAGCAGATCACCCCTCCACTTT
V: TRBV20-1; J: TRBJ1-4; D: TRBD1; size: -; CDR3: CSARALYATGWSEKLFF; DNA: TGCAGTGCTAGAGCCCTATACGCGACAGGGTGGAGTGAAAAACTGTTTTTT
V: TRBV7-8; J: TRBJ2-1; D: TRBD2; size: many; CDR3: CASSLVSGGTNEQFF; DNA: TGTGCCAGCAGCTTAGTGAGCGGGGGGACCAATGAGCAGTTCTTC
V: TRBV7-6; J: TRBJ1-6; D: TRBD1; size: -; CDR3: CASSRGQTKSPLHF; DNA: TGTGCCAGCAGCCGGGGACAGACTAAATCACCCCTCCACTTT
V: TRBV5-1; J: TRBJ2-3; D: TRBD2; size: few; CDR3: CASSLKLFGGREERDTQYF; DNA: TGCGCCAGCAGCTTGAAATTATTCGGCGGGAGGGAAGAAAGGGATACGCAGTATTTT
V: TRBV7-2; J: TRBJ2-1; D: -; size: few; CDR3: CASSSRRNEQFF; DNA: TGTGCCAGCAGTTCGCGGCGGAATGAGCAGTTCTTC
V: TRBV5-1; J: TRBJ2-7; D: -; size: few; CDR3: CASSQIGQTSYEQYF; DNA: TGCGCCAGCAGCCAGATCGGACAAACCTCCTACGAGCAGTACTTC
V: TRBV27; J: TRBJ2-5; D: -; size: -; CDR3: CASSLRGFGETQYF; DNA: TGTGCCAGCAGTTTACGTGGTTTCGGAGAGACCCAGTACTTC
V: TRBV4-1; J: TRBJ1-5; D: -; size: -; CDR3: CASSQLGQRGQPQHF; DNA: TGCGCCAGCAGCCAACTCGGACAGCGGGGACAGCCCCAGCATTTT
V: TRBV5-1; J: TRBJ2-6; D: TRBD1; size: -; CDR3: CASSTGQAGANVLTF; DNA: TGCGCCAGCAGCACCGGACAGGCTGGGGCCAACGTCCTGACTTTC
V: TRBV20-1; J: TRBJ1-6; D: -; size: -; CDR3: CSASRQGRSPLHF; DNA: TGCAGTGCTAGTCGTCAGGGGCGCTCACCCCTCCACTTT
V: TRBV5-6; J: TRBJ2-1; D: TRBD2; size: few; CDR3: CASRPGLAGDQREYEQFF; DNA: TGTGCCAGCAGACCGGGACTAGCGGGGGACCAAAGGGAGTATGAGCAGTTCTTC
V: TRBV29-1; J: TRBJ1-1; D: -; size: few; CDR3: CSVDPAMNTEAFF; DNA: TGCAGCGTTGATCCAGCAATGAACACTGAAGCTTTCTTT
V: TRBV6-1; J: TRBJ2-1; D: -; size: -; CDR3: CASSRRDGDNEQFF; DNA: TGTGCCAGCAGTCGCAGAGACGGGGACAATGAGCAGTTCTTC
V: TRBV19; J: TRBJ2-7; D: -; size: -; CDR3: CASSSQVGETYEQYF; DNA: TGTGCCAGTAGTTCCCAGGTGGGGGAAACCTACGAGCAGTACTTC